Each of the 15 T cell receptor beta chains below was sequenced from the same sample in a study of T cell changes during pregnancy in multiple sclerosis. Clones were read by immunoSEQ multiplex PCR, and TCRdb kept only the in-frame ones, dropping some. The sample lists 60,000 to 85,000 clones; about 90% were seen once. Sample: peripheral blood, taken in the second trimester of pregnancy. These receptors were collected from a female donor in good health, enrolled as a control in a pregnancy study.

V is TRBV7-2 and J is TRBJ1-4; TRBD1 is a possible D gene (5 bases). Germline V gene data show CDR1 as SGHTA and CDR2 as FQGNSA. Trimming left V 3 bases short and J 7 bases short, with 12 bases between. CDR3 size: 14 residues. This chain's CDR3 is CASSLGQDGEKLFF. The CDR3 DNA sequence: TGTGCCAGCAGCTTGGGGCAGGATGGTGAAAAACTGTTTTTT. The variable domain in full, with the rest retrieved from reference TRBV7-2 and TRBJ1-4, is GAGVSQSPSNKVTEKGKDVELRCDPISGHTALYWYRQSLGQGLEFLIYFQGNSAPDKSGLPSDRFSAERTGGSVSTLTIQRTQQEDSAVYLCASSLGQDGEKLFFGSGTQLSVL.

This CDR3 reads CASYSGRSSSGANVLTF. The CDR3 DNA is TGTGCCAGCTATTCGGGGAGATCGAGCTCTGGGGCCAACGTCCTGACTTTC. V gene TRBV28 combines with J gene TRBJ2-6, with D tentatively TRBD2 (5 bases). V shed 8 bases and J shed 0 bases, with 17 bases lying between them. This CDR3 has 17 residues. Germline V gene lookup returns CDR1 MDHEN and CDR2 SYDVKM. Based on the CDR3 plus reference TRBV28 and TRBJ2-6, the full variable domain is DVKVTQSSRYLVKRTGEKVFLECVQDMDHENMFWYRQDPGLGLRLIYFSYDVKMKEKGDIPEGYSVSREKKERFSLILESASTNQTSMYLCASYSGRSSSGANVLTFGAGSRLTVL.

The V and J genes are TRBV28 and TRBJ2-7; 7 nucleotides line up with TRBD1. The J segment lost 3 bases and the V segment lost 8 bases, leaving 13 bases of the junction unmatched. The CDR3 contains 15 residues. Germline-derived CDR1 and CDR2 are MDHEN and SYDVKM. The CDR3 here is CASCSPGTAYYEQYF. CDR3 nucleotide sequence: TGTGCCAGCTGCTCCCCCGGGACAGCTTACTACGAGCAGTACTTC.

The CDR3 coding sequence is TGTGCCAGCAGCAAAGTAGGGGCCAGGAGAACCTTAACCTCCTACGAGCAGTACTTC. It encodes CASSKVGARRTLTSYEQYF. The V call is TRBV21-1, the J call TRBJ2-7; the table calls TRBD1, which could not be checked here. TRBV21-1 is classified as a pseudogene. This CDR3 comprises 19 residues.

The chain has TRBV4-3 and TRBJ2-6; the D gene is possibly TRBD1 (6 bases). The CDR3 is 18 amino acids. The ends were cut back, 4 bases at V and 0 bases at J, with 16 bases in the middle. From germline, CDR1 is LGHNA and CDR2 YSLEER. The CDR3 DNA is TGCGCCAGCAGCCCCCAAAGTCAGGGGATCTCTGGGGCCAACGTCCTGACTTTC. It encodes CASSPQSQGISGANVLTF.

V and J are TRBV18 and TRBJ1-3; TRBD1 might be the D (5 bases). Trimming removed 5 bases at V and 2 bases at J, with 13 bases between. Germline values: CDR1 KGHSH, CDR2 LQKENI. The CDR3 runs to 15 residues. The CDR3 region has the DNA TGTGCCAGCTCAGCCCAAGGAGGGGCTGGAAACACCATATATTTT. Protein sequence: CASSAQGGAGNTIYF.

This clone was observed a handful of times. The chain joins TRBV15 to TRBJ1-1; D gene unclear. The CDR3 contains 12 residues. CDR1 and CDR2 (germline): LNHNV, YYDKDF (reference sequence). Deletions cut 3 bases from V and 10 bases from J, with 12 bases between. CDR3 sequence (DNA): TGTGCCACCAGCAGGAACAAGGCGGGAGCTTTCTTT. Translation gives CATSRNKAGAFF.

This chain joins TRBV28 and TRBJ2-7; 7 bases are a match to TRBD2. The CDR3 is 14 amino acids. V lost 7 bases to trimming and J lost 6 bases; unmatched junction nucleotides: 12. CDR1 is MDHEN and CDR2 is SYDVKM in the germline V gene. CDR3: CASTQAGVLREQYF. Written as DNA, the CDR3 is TGTGCCAGCACCCAGGCGGGGGTTCTCCGCGAGCAGTACTTC.

This chain joins TRBV6-1 and TRBJ2-2, with 8 positions matching TRBD1. V lost 7 bases to trimming and J lost 7 bases; unmatched junction nucleotides: 8. The CDR3 has 14 amino acids. Germline V lookup: CDR1 MNHNS, CDR2 SASEGT. DNA for the CDR3: TGTGCCAGCAATGGACAGGGCTTCAGCGGGGAGCTGTTTTTT. Translating gives CASNGQGFSGELFF.

The chain is built from TRBV27 and TRBJ1-1, with D possibly being TRBD1 (6 bases). This CDR3 spans 14 amino acids. With 6 bases removed from V and 0 bases from J, the gap between germline ends came to 11 bases. Germline lookup yields CDR1 MNHEY and CDR2 SMNVEV (reference sequence). In DNA form, the CDR3 reads TGTGCCAGCAGCCTGGACAGAGTGAACACTGAAGCTTTCTTT. It encodes CASSLDRVNTEAFF.

Here the CDR3 reads CSVYGLEAFF. The CDR3 nucleotides read TGCAGCGTCTACGGACTCGAGGCGTTCTTC. The genes are TRBV29-1 and TRBJ2-1, with D possibly matching TRBD2 (5 bases). Trimming took 6 bases from V and 15 from J, leaving 15 bases between them. The CDR3 covers 10 residues. Germline V lookup: CDR1 SQVTM, CDR2 ANQGSEA.

The chain couples TRBV28 to TRBJ1-1; possibly TRBD1 for D (6 bases). The germline CDR1 and CDR2 sequences are MDHEN and SYDVKM. Trimming stripped 5 bases from V and 0 bases from J, with 13 bases between. The CDR3 covers 15 residues. CDR3 nucleotides: TGTGCCAGCAGTATTTACAGGGCTATGAACACTGAAGCTTTCTTT. Translated, it gives CASSIYRAMNTEAFF.

This chain uses TRBV18 with TRBJ2-7, with a tentative D call TRBD2 (5 bases). The germline V gene has CDR1 KGHSH and CDR2 LQKENI. V was pared by 0 bases and J by 5 bases, with 14 bases between. CDR3 length: 15 residues. CDR3 loop: CASSPPGKGAHEQYF. CDR3 coding DNA: TGTGCCAGCTCACCACCGGGGAAGGGAGCCCACGAGCAGTACTTC.

A single count supports this clone. The chain recombines TRBV11-3 with TRBJ2-7; D possibly corresponds to TRBD1 (6 bases). CDR3 length: 15 residues. The germline gives CDR1 SGHNT, CDR2 YENEEA. V was shortened by 5 bases and J by 2 bases, with 16 bases between the two germline ends. The CDR3 region is CASSPLKGEPYEQYF. The CDR3 nucleotides read TGTGCCAGCAGCCCACTTAAGGGGGAACCCTACGAGCAGTACTTC.

The gene calls are TRBV7-9 and TRBJ1-5; D gene uncertain. CDR3 size: 13 residues. Germline V CDR1 and CDR2: SEHNR, FQNEAQ (reference sequence). With 3 bases removed from V and 4 bases from J, the gap between germline ends came to 7 bases. The CDR3 reads CASSFAGNQPQHF. The CDR3, as DNA: TGTGCCAGCAGCTTTGCCGGGAATCAGCCCCAGCATTTT.